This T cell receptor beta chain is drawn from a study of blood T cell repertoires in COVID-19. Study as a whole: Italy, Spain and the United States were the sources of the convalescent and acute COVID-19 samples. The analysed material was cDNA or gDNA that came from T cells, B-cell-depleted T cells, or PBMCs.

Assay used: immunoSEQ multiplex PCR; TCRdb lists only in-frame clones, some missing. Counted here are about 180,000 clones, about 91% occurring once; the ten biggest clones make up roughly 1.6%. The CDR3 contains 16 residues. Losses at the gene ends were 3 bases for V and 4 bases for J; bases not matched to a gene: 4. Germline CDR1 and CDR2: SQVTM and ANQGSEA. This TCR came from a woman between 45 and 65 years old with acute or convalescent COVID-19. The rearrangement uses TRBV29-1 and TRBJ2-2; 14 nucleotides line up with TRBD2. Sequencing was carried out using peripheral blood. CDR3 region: CSVETSGRVGTGELFF. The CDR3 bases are TGCAGCGTTGAGACTAGCGGGAGGGTGGGCACCGGGGAGCTGTTTTTT.